The TCR beta chain described here comes from a study of blood T cell repertoires in COVID-19. Unmatched junction bases numbered 12, after V lost 5 bases and J lost 7 bases. Germline CDR1 and CDR2: LNHNV and YYDKDF (reference sequence). This CDR3 comprises 15 residues. The data were produced by immunoSEQ multiplex PCR, yet TCRdb's version contains in-frame clones alone and is incomplete. The repertoire holds around 72,000 clones, with 88% as singletons. The sample taken for sequencing was peripheral blood. The chain recombines TRBV15 with TRBJ1-2; 8 bases are a match to TRBD1. The source of this sequence is a woman aged 70-85 years with acute or convalescent COVID-19. CDR3 protein: CATSLDRGVRVGYTF. The CDR3 bases are TGTGCCACCAGCCTTGACAGGGGCGTACGGGTTGGCTACACCTTC.